Below are 32 T cell receptor beta chains sequenced from a single sample in a study of beta chain features in type 1 diabetes. Study-level results: All four CD4+ subsets from Type 1 diabetes patients carried moderately but significantly shorter TCRB CDR3s.

Isolated RNA was reverse transcribed in full, so expressed TCRB transcripts were sequenced. Profiled with immunoSEQ multiplex PCR; TCRdb holds only in-frame clones, not every one. The sample lists 550,000 to 850,000 clones; over 10% were seen once. Their specific antigens are unknown. The sequenced material came from naive CD4+ T cells from blood. All receptors come from a man aged 18 to 30 with type 1 diabetes.

The chain has TRBV29-1 and TRBJ1-1, with 10 nucleotides matching TRBD1. CDR1 and CDR2 (germline): SQVTM, ANQGSEA. This CDR3 contains 14 residues. Unmatched junction bases numbered 6, after V lost 3 bases and J lost 5 bases. CDR3 residues: CSVDRQGAGTEAFF. The CDR3 DNA is TGCAGCGTTGATAGACAGGGGGCGGGTACTGAAGCTTTCTTT. The full variable domain, completed using reference TRBV29-1 and TRBJ1-1, is SAVISQKPSRDICQRGTSLTIQCQVDSQVTMMFWYRQQPGQSLTLIATANQGSEATYESGFVIDKFPISRPNLTFSTLTVSNMSPEDSSIYLCSVDRQGAGTEAFFGQGTRLTVV.

This clone showed up just a few times. The rearrangement uses TRBV4-1 and TRBJ1-1; the match to TRBD1 covers 7 bases. Per germline, CDR1 MGHRA and CDR2 YSYEKL. CDR3 length equals 18 residues. J gave up 3 bases and V 0 bases, and 13 bases lay outside the gene matches. The CDR3 DNA reads TGCGCCAGCAGCCAAGAATTTGGGGCGAGGGGGCAGGACACTGAAGCTTTCTTT. Its protein is CASSQEFGARGQDTEAFF.

V usage is TRBV20-1 and J usage is TRBJ1-1, with D possibly matching TRBD1 (5 bases). The V gene's germline CDR1 is DFQATT and CDR2 SNEGSKA (reference sequence). This CDR3 contains 10 residues. V was trimmed by 6 bases and J by 8 bases, leaving 10 bases between them. DNA of the CDR3: TGCAGTGCCGGTGGGGGAGAAGCTTTCTTT. The encoded protein is CSAGGGEAFF.

This clone was detected only a few times. This chain joins TRBV7-2 and TRBJ1-4; D may be TRBD1 (6 bases). V lost 1 base to trimming and J lost 8 bases, with 11 bases between them. Germline assignment: CDR1 SGHTA and CDR2 FQGNSA. There are 14 residues in the CDR3. CDR3 region: CASSLDRAGEKLFF. For the CDR3, the DNA is TGTGCCAGCAGCTTAGACAGGGCGGGCGAAAAACTGTTTTTT.

The chain recombines TRBV2 with TRBJ2-5; D may be TRBD2 (6 bases). CDR1 and CDR2 (germline): SNHLY, FYNNEI. V lost 7 bases and J 5 bases, leaving 20 bases between the germline ends. This CDR3 region has 15 residues. Here the CDR3 reads CASTSIGDAGETQYF. The CDR3 DNA reads TGTGCCAGCACTAGCATCGGGGATGCGGGGGAGACCCAGTACTTC.

The chain couples TRBV7-9 to TRBJ1-1; perhaps TRBD1 as D (6 bases). The V end lost 5 bases, the J end lost 7 bases, and 17 bases lay between the germline ends. The CDR3 consists of 14 residues. CDR1 SEHNR and CDR2 FQNEAQ come from the germline V gene (reference sequence). The CDR3 DNA reads TGTGCCAGCAGCCCAAACTACCGGGACATTGAAGCTTTCTTT. Translated, it gives CASSPNYRDIEAFF.

The genes are TRBV9 and TRBJ2-3, with TRBD2 identical over 13 bases. Germline CDR1 is SGDLS and CDR2 is YYNGEE. The length of the CDR3 is 17 residues. The J segment lost 3 bases and the V segment lost 3 bases, leaving 7 bases of the junction unmatched. CDR3 nucleotides: TGTGCCAGCAGCGCACTAGCGGGGGGGCCCGTGACAGATACGCAGTATTTT. It translates to CASSALAGGPVTDTQYF.

This clone has just a few counts. At the DNA level, this CDR3 is encoded by other sequences in the same sample as well. The chain joins TRBV19 to TRBJ2-3; 7 bases are shared with TRBD2. The CDR3 spans 14 residues. J was trimmed by 1 base and V by 3 bases; bases with no gene match: 1. From germline, CDR1 is LNHDA and CDR2 SQIVND (reference sequence). DNA for the CDR3: TGTGCCAGTAGTATTGGGGGGGGCACAGATACGCAGTATTTT. Its translation is CASSIGGGTDTQYF. The full variable domain, rest sourced from reference TRBV19 and TRBJ2-3, is DGGITQSPKYLFRKEGQNVTLSCEQNLNHDAMYWYRQDPGQGLRLIYYSQIVNDFQKGDIAEGYSVSREKKESFPLTVTSAQKNPTAFYLCASSIGGGTDTQYFGPGTRLTVL.

The V gene is TRBV25-1, the J gene TRBJ1-2; no clear D gene. In germline, CDR1 is MGHDK, CDR2 SYGVNS. Trimming took 2 bases from V and 8 from J, leaving 12 bases between them. The CDR3 totals 13 residues. In nucleotides, the CDR3 is TGTGCCAGCAGTGAAAGGAGGGAGCGGGGCTACACCTTC. Translation: CASSERRERGYTF.

This clone was recorded a few times. This chain uses TRBV18 with TRBJ1-3; 8 bases fit TRBD1. Germline V gene data show CDR1 as KGHSH and CDR2 as LQKENI. V lost 3 bases, J lost 0 bases, and 7 bases stayed unmatched. The CDR3 is made up of 17 amino acids. The chain's CDR3 is CASSPAQGAASGNTIYF. In DNA form, the CDR3 reads TGTGCCAGCTCACCGGCTCAGGGGGCTGCCTCTGGAAACACCATATATTTT.

J is TRBJ2-3 and V is TRBV15; TRBD1 agrees at 9 bases. J gave up 2 bases and V 5 bases, and 11 bases lay outside the gene matches. Germline V lookup: CDR1 LNHNV, CDR2 YYDKDF (reference sequence). The CDR3 length is 17 residues. In DNA, the CDR3 is TGTGCCACCAGCCGCACCGGGACAGGGCTCAACACAGATACGCAGTATTTT. It codes for CATSRTGTGLNTDTQYF.

This clone has a handful of counts. The V gene is TRBV4-1, the J gene TRBJ1-2; the D gene is possibly TRBD1 (5 bases). Germline-derived CDR1 and CDR2 are MGHRA and YSYEKL. The CDR3 has 14 amino acids. V lost 2 bases and J 2 bases, leaving 9 bases between the germline ends. CDR3 residues: CASSQSGTNYGYTF. CDR3 sequence (DNA): TGCGCCAGCAGCCAATCAGGGACCAACTATGGCTACACCTTC.

The chain uses TRBV11-2 and TRBJ2-1; no firm D call. V was pared by 1 base and J by 10 bases, with 8 bases between. Germline V CDR1 and CDR2: SGHAT, FQNNGV. This CDR3 comprises 12 residues. The CDR3 sequence is CASSLGSQEQFF. The CDR3 DNA reads as TGTGCCAGCAGCTTAGGCAGCCAGGAGCAGTTCTTC.

The chain couples TRBV7-6 to TRBJ2-2; no clear D. Germline CDR1 SGHVS, CDR2 FNYEAQ. The CDR3 covers 12 residues. V was clipped by 1 base and J by 7 bases, with 4 bases between them. CDR3 nucleotides: TGTGCCAGCAGCTTAGAGGACGGGGAGCTGTTTTTT. The encoded protein is CASSLEDGELFF.

DNA of the CDR3: TGTGCCAGCAGGGGACAGCTTGACTCCTACGAGCAGTACTTC. This encodes CASRGQLDSYEQYF. The chain uses TRBV6-1 and TRBJ2-7, with 7 nucleotides matching TRBD1. Germline CDR1 MNHNS, CDR2 SASEGT. The CDR3 sequence is 14 residues long. Trimming cost V 6 bases and J 0 bases; bases outside gene matches: 5.

This clone appeared a single time. V gene TRBV18 combines with J gene TRBJ1-5, with unresolved D. This CDR3 is built from 16 residues. Germline V gene sequence: CDR1 KGHSH, CDR2 LQKENI. V dropped 1 base and J dropped 5 bases, with 15 bases sitting between them. CDR3 amino acids: CASSPLRARRDQPQHF. For the CDR3, the DNA is TGTGCCAGCTCACCACTTCGGGCCCGGAGGGATCAGCCCCAGCATTTT.

In this sample, this clone turned up a few times. This sequence joins TRBV5-1 and TRBJ2-5; D gene uncertain. From germline, CDR1 is SGHRS and CDR2 YFSETQ. This CDR3 is built from 13 residues. The germline V and J ends were trimmed by 4 bases and 4 bases, with 11 bases remaining between them. The CDR3 bases are TGCGCCAGCAGCACGGTTATCTTAGAGACCCAGTACTTC. This sequence encodes CASSTVILETQYF.

This chain joins TRBV10-3 and TRBJ1-2; D is possibly TRBD1 (6 bases). V was pared by 10 bases and J by 8 bases, with 23 bases between. The CDR3 spans 14 residues. Germline lookup yields CDR1 ENHRY and CDR2 SYGVKD. The CDR3 protein is CATGGETPTGGYTF. CDR3 in DNA: TGTGCCACGGGAGGGGAAACCCCAACAGGGGGCTACACCTTC.

This clone was found a few times. The chain has TRBV7-2 and TRBJ1-1; 8 bases fit TRBD1. Germline V CDR1 and CDR2: SGHTA, FQGNSA. Trimming removed 5 bases from V and 3 bases from J; junction bases left unmatched: 8. There are 15 residues in the CDR3. In DNA, the CDR3 is TGTGCCAGCAGCATCAGGACAGGGAAGGACACTGAAGCTTTCTTT. It codes for CASSIRTGKDTEAFF.

Only a few counts were recorded for this clone. The chain carries TRBV6-5 and TRBJ2-7; 9 bases agree with TRBD2. Germline V gene sequence: CDR1 MNHEY, CDR2 SVGAGI. The CDR3 has 15 amino acids. Trimming took 0 bases from V and 6 from J; bases not matched to a gene: 6. The CDR3 DNA sequence: TGTGCCAGCAGTTACTCGCGACTAGCGGTCCTCGAGCAGTACTTC. This gives the protein CASSYSRLAVLEQYF.

The chain links TRBV6-4 to TRBJ1-1; 7 bases match TRBD1. Losses at the gene ends were 3 bases for V and 4 bases for J; bases not matched to a gene: 5. Germline V gives CDR1 MRHNA, CDR2 SNTAGT. The CDR3 sequence is 14 residues long. CDR3 nucleotides: TGTGCCAGCAGTGAGACAGGGCGAGCCACTGAAGCTTTCTTT. It translates to CASSETGRATEAFF.

This clone was seen just once. V and J are TRBV4-1 and TRBJ2-7, with 9 bases identical to TRBD1. Germline V CDR1 and CDR2: MGHRA, YSYEKL. The CDR3 totals 16 residues. The ends lost 2 bases at V and 5 bases at J; junction bases unmatched: 10. The CDR3 sequence: CASSQLTGGAIDEQYF. As DNA, the CDR3 is TGCGCCAGCAGCCAACTAACAGGGGGCGCAATAGACGAGCAGTACTTC.

The gene calls are TRBV7-6 and TRBJ2-2; D is undetermined. Germline CDR1 SGHVS, CDR2 FNYEAQ. The V end lost 3 bases, the J end lost 3 bases, and 11 bases lay between the germline ends. The CDR3 runs to 15 residues. This chain's CDR3 is CASSFRGGDTGELFF. CDR3 nucleotides: TGTGCCAGCAGCTTTCGTGGTGGAGACACCGGGGAGCTGTTTTTT. The full variable domain, with the rest looked up from reference TRBV7-6 and TRBJ2-2, is GAGVSQSPRYKVTKRGQDVALRCDPISGHVSLYWYRQALGQGPEFLTYFNYEAQQDKSGLPNDRFSAERPEGSISTLTIQRTEQRDSAMYRCASSFRGGDTGELFFGEGSRLTVL.

This chain links TRBV18 with TRBJ2-7; D perhaps matches TRBD2 (5 bases). V lost 8 bases, J lost 0 bases, and 17 bases lay in between. Germline loops: CDR1 KGHSH, CDR2 LQKENI. This CDR3 spans 15 amino acids. CDR3 bases: TGTGCCAGCCTACCAGAGTATGGGAGCTCCTACGAGCAGTACTTC. This translates into CASLPEYGSSYEQYF.

J is TRBJ1-5 and V is TRBV15, with D maybe TRBD1 (6 bases). V shed 0 bases and J shed 11 bases, with 11 bases lying between them. From germline, CDR1 is LNHNV and CDR2 YYDKDF (reference sequence). The CDR3 sequence is 13 residues long. This CDR3 reads CATSRDEGGTQHF. CDR3 bases: TGTGCCACCAGCAGAGATGAGGGGGGTACCCAGCATTTT.

This chain joins TRBV28 and TRBJ2-1; either TRBD1 or TRBD2 may supply D (6 bases each). Trimming took 9 bases from V and 2 from J, leaving 14 bases between them. Germline V gene data show CDR1 as MDHEN and CDR2 as SYDVKM. The CDR3 sequence is 14 residues long. The CDR3 region has the DNA TGTGCCAGTTGGAGGGGGATCACCTACAATGAGCAGTTCTTC. Amino acids: CASWRGITYNEQFF.

The chain carries TRBV5-1 and TRBJ2-5; TRBD2 is a possible D gene (6 bases). Germline CDR1 is SGHRS and CDR2 is YFSETQ. The V end lost 3 bases, the J end lost 5 bases, and 14 bases lay between the germline ends. The CDR3 is 14 amino acids. The CDR3 nucleotides are TGCGCCAGCAGCTCGGGCGGGGTCGGCGAGACCCAGTACTTC. Translation: CASSSGGVGETQYF.

This clone was detected a few times. The J gene is TRBJ2-5, the V gene TRBV5-6, with 7 bases aligning to TRBD1. This CDR3 contains 15 residues. Germline V gene lookup returns CDR1 SGHDT and CDR2 YYEEEE. V lost 4 bases to trimming and J lost 1 base; unmatched junction nucleotides: 7. CDR3 sequence (DNA): TGTGCCAGCAGCCATGGACAGGTCGGCCAAGAGACCCAGTACTTC. The encoded protein is CASSHGQVGQETQYF.

This clone was picked up a small number of times. The chain links TRBV28 to TRBJ2-7; 8 bases map to TRBD1. V shed 3 bases, J shed 0 bases, and the junction held 10 bases outside the gene matches. The V gene's germline CDR1 is MDHEN and CDR2 SYDVKM. The CDR3 has 17 residues. The CDR3 nucleotides are TGTGCCAGCAGTTTCCTAAACGGACAGGGAGACTCCTACGAGCAGTACTTC. Residues: CASSFLNGQGDSYEQYF. Looking up the rest from reference TRBV28 and TRBJ2-7 gives the full variable domain: DVKVTQSSRYLVKRTGEKVFLECVQDMDHENMFWYRQDPGLGLRLIYFSYDVKMKEKGDIPEGYSVSREKKERFSLILESASTNQTSMYLCASSFLNGQGDSYEQYFGPGTRLTVT.

Comments on this clone: A much larger clone lies a single base off, so this may be a read error. In the same sample, other DNA sequences code for this CDR3. This chain links TRBV2 with TRBJ2-5; the D is unclear. Germline-derived CDR1 and CDR2 are SNHLY and FYNNEI. The CDR3 covers 11 residues. With 6 bases removed from V and 1 base from J, the gap between germline ends came to 3 bases. CDR3 coding DNA: TGTGCCAGCAGATTCCAAGAGACCCAGTACTTC. Encoded protein: CASRFQETQYF.

The rearrangement uses TRBV25-1 and TRBJ2-7; possible D gene TRBD2, 6 bases. Germline V gene data show CDR1 as MGHDK and CDR2 as SYGVNS. CDR3 length: 13 residues. The ends were cut back, 7 bases at V and 7 bases at J, with 17 bases in the middle. As DNA, the CDR3 is TGTGCCAGCAAAGGGGACTTCCTCTCAGAGCAGTACTTC. Its translation: CASKGDFLSEQYF.

The DNA of the CDR3 is TGTGCCAGTACGCAGGGGGCTTTGTACCGCGTCACTGAAGCTTTCTTT. Its translation is CASTQGALYRVTEAFF. V usage is TRBV19 and J usage is TRBJ1-1; 8 bases map to TRBD1. Germline loops: CDR1 LNHDA, CDR2 SQIVND (reference sequence). There are 16 residues in the CDR3. The J segment lost 4 bases and the V segment lost 7 bases, leaving 14 bases of the junction unmatched.